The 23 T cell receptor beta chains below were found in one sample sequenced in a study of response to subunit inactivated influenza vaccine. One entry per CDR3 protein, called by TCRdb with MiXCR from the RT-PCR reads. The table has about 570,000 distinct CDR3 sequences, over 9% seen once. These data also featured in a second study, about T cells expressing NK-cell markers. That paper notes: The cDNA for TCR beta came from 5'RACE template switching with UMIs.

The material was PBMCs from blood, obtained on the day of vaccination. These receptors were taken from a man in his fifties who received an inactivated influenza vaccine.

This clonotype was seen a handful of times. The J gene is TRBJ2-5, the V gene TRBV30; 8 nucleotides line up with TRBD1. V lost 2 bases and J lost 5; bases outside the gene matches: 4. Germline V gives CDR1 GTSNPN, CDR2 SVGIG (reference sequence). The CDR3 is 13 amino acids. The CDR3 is CAWSKTGVETQYF. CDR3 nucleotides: TGTGCCTGGAGTAAGACAGGGGTTGAGACCCAGTACTTC.

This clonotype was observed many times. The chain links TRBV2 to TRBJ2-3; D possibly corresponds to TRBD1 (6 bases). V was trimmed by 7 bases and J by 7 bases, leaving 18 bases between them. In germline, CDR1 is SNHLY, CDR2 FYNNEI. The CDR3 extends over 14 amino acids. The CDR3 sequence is CASTRMDSLNTQYF. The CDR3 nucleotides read TGTGCCAGCACCCGAATGGACAGCCTAAATACGCAGTATTTT.

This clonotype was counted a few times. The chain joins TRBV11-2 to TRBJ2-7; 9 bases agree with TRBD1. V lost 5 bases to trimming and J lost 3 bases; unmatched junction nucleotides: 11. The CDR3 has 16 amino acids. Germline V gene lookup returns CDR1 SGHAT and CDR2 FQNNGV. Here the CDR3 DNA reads TGTGCCAGCAGCAGACCCGGGACAGGGAGACTCTACGAGCAGTACTTC. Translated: CASSRPGTGRLYEQYF.

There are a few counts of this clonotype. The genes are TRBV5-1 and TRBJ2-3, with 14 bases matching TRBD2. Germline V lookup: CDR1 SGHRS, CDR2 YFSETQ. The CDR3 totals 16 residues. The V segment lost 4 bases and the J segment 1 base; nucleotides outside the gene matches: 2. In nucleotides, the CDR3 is TGCGCCAGCAGCGGGGGACTAGCGGGGGGCACAGATACGCAGTATTTT. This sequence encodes CASSGGLAGGTDTQYF.

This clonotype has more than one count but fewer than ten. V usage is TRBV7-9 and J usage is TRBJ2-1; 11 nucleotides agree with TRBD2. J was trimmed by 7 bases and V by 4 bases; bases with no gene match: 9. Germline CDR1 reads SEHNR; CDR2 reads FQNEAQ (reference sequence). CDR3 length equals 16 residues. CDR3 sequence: CASSSRPSGGWNEQFF. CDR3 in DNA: TGTGCCAGCAGCTCGAGGCCTAGCGGGGGGTGGAATGAGCAGTTCTTC.

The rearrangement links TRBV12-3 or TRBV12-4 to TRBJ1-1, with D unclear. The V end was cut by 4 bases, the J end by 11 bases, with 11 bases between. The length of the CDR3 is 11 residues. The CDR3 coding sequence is TGTGCCAGCAGTTCGGGGTTTCAGGCTTTCTTT. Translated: CASSSGFQAFF.

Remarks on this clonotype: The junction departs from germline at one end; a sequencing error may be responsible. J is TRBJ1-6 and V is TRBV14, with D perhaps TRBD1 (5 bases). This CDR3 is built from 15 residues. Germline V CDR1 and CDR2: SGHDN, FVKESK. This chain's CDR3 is CATSHQGGYNSPLHF. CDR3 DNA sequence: TGTGCCACCAGCCACCAGGGCGGTTATAATTCACCCCTCCACTTT.

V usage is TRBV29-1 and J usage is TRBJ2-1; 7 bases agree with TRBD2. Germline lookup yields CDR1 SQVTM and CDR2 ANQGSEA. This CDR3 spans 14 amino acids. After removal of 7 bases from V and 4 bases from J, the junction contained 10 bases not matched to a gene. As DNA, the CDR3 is TGCAGCGCCAGCCGGGACTACGATTACAATGAGCAGTTCTTC. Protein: CSASRDYDYNEQFF.

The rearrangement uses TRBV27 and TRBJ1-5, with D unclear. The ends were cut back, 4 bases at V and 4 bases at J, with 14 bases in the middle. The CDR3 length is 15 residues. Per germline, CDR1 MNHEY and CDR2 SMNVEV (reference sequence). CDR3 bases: TGTGCCAGCAGTTCGGGGATTTTGGGGAATCAGCCCCAGCATTTT. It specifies CASSSGILGNQPQHF.

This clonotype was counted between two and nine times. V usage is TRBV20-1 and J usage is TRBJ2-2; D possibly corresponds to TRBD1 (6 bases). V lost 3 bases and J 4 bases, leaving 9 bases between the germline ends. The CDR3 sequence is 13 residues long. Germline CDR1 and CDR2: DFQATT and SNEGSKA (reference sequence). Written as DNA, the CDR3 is TGCAGTGCTAGTAGGACAGCCACCGGGGAGCTGTTTTTT. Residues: CSASRTATGELFF.

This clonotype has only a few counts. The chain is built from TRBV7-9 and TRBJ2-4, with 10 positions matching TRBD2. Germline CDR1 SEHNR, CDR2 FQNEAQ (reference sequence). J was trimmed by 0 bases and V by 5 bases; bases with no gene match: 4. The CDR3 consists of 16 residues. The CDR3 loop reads CASSTGLAVAKNIQYF. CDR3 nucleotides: TGTGCCAGCAGCACCGGACTAGCGGTAGCCAAAAACATTCAGTACTTC.

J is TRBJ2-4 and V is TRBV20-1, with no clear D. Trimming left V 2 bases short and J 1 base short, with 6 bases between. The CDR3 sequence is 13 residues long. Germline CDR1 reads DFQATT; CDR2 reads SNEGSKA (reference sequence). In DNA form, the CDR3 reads TGCAGTGCTAGAAAAGTGGCCAAAAACATTCAGTACTTC. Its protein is CSARKVAKNIQYF.

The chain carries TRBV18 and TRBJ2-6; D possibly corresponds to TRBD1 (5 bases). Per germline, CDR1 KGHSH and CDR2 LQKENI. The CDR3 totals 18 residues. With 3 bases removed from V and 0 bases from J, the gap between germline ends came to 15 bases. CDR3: CASSPTTVKNSGANVLTF. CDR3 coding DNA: TGTGCCAGCTCACCCACGACAGTGAAGAACTCTGGGGCCAACGTCCTGACTTTC.

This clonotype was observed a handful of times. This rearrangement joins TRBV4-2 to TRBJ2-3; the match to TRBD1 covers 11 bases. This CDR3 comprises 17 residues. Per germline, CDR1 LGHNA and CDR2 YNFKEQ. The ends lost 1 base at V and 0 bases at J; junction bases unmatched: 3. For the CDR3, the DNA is TGTGCCAGCAGCCAAGCCGGGACAGGGGGTAGCACAGATACGCAGTATTTT. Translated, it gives CASSQAGTGGSTDTQYF.

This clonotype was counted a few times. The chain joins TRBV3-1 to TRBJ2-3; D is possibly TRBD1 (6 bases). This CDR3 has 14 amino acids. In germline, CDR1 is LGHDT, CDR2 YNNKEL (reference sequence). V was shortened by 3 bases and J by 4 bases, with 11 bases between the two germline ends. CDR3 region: CASSHLGAADTQYF. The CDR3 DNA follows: TGTGCCAGCAGCCACCTGGGGGCGGCAGATACGCAGTATTTT.

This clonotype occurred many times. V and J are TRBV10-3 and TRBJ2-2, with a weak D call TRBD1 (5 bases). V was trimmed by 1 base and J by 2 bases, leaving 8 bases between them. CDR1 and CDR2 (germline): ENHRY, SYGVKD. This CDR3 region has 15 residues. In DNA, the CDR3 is TGTGCCATCAGTGAGTTTAGGGGCAACACCGGGGAGCTGTTTTTT. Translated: CAISEFRGNTGELFF.

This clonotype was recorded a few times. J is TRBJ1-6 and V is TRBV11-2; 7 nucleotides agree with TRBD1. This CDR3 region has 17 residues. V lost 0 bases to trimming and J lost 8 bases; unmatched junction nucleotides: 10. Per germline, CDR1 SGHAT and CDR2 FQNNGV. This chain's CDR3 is CASSLEVTGTMYSPLHF. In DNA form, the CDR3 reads TGTGCCAGCAGCTTAGAGGTGACAGGGACGATGTATTCACCCCTCCACTTT.

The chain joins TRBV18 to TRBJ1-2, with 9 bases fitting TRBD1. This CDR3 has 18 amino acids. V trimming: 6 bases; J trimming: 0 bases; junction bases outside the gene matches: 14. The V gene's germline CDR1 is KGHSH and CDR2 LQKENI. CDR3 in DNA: TGTGCCAGCTCCCCCTCCCCCCGGGACAGGGTACCTAACTATGGCTACACCTTC. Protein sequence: CASSPSPRDRVPNYGYTF.

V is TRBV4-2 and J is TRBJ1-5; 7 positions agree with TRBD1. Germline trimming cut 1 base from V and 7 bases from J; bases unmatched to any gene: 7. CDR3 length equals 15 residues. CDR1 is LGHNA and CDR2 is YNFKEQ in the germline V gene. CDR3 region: CASSQGTGVDQPQHF. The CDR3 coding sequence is TGTGCCAGCAGCCAAGGAACAGGGGTAGACCAGCCCCAGCATTTT.

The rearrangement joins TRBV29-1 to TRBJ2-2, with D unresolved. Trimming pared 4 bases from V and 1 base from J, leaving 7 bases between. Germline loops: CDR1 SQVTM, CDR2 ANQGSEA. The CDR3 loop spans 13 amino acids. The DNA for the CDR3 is TGCAGCGTTGTGCCAGAGAACACCGGGGAGCTGTTTTTT. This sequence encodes CSVVPENTGELFF.

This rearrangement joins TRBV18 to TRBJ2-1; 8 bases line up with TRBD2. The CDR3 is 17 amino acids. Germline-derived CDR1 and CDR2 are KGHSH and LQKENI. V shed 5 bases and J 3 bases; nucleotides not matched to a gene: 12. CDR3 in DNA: TGTGCCAGCTCAACAATGGGTGCGGGACTAGGCTACAATGAGCAGTTCTTC. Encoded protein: CASSTMGAGLGYNEQFF. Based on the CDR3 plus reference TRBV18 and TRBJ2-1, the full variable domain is NAGVMQNPRHLVRRRGQEARLRCSPMKGHSHVYWYRQLPEEGLKFMVYLQKENIIDESGMPKERFSAEFPKEGPSILRIQQVVRGDSAAYFCASSTMGAGLGYNEQFFGPGTRLTVL.

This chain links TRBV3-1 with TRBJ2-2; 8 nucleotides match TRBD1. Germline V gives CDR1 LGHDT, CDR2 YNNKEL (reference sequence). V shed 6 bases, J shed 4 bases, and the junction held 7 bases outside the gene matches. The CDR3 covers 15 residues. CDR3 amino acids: CASRSRGLVTGELFF. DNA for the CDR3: TGTGCCAGCAGAAGCAGGGGGCTGGTCACCGGGGAGCTGTTTTTT.

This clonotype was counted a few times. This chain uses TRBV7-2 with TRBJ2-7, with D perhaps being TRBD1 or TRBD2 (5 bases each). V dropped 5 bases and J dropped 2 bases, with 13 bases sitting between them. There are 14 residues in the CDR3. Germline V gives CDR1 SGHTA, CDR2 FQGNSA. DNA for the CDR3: TGTGCCAGCAGCCCCTGGGGGAGCGCCTACGAGCAGTACTTC. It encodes CASSPWGSAYEQYF.